This T cell receptor beta chain was recovered during a study of spatial heterogeneity in lung cancer. Turning to the study itself: The average appearance count of each unique TCR and UMI combination in raw reads was more than 8.5.

The germline gives CDR1 SGHVS, CDR2 FQNEAQ. The V gene lost 8 bases and the J gene lost 3 bases, with 25 bases spanning the gap. This CDR3 region has 17 residues. The library protocol tagged each TCR cDNA with a unique molecular identifier. Using its own MiXCR run on the 5' RACE reads, TCRdb lists one record per CDR3 protein. The data hold 50,000 to 65,000 distinct CDR3 sequences, with approximately 8.9% observed a single time. Time point indicated: sample taken at primary tumor resection. The study sequenced unsorted whole RNA from tumor, nontumor lung or frozen PBMC. Donors were roughly 70 untreated early-stage non-small cell lung cancer patients.

The gene calls are TRBV7-8 and TRBJ1-1, with D perhaps TRBD1 (5 bases). The TCR comes from a female donor with early-stage non-small cell lung cancer. The sample in question was PBMCs, obtained at surgery. The CDR3 reads CASGPAGAGNRYTEAFF. The CDR3 nucleotides read TGTGCCAGCGGCCCGGCCGGCGCAGGGAATCGGTACACTGAAGCTTTCTTT. The complete variable domain, with remaining parts taken from reference TRBV7-8 and TRBJ1-1, reads GAGVSQSPRYKVAKRGQDVALRCDPISGHVSLFWYQQALGQGPEFLTYFQNEAQLDKSGLPSDRFFAERPEGSVSTLKIQRTQQEDSAVYLCASGPAGAGNRYTEAFFGQGTRLTVV.